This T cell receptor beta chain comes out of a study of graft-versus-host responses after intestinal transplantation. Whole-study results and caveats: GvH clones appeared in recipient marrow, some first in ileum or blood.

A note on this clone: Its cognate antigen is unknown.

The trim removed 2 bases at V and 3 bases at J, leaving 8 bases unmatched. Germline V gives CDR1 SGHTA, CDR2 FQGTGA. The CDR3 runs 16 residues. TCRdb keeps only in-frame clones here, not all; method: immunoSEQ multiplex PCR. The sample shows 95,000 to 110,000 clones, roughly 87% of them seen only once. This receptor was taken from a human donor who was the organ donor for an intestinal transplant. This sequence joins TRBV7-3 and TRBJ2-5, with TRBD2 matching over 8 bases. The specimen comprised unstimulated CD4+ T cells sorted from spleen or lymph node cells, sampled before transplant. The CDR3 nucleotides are TGTGCCAGCAGCTTAGGGGTAGCGGGGACTAAAGAGACCCAGTACTTC. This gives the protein CASSLGVAGTKETQYF.